This entry concerns a single TCR beta chain. Its antigen is unknown. This specimen comes from a study of T cell repertoires in cytomegalovirus infection. Study-wide background: Carrying CMV and the relevant HLA type showed in public TCR beta signatures. The study's findings and limits: Dominating the ex vivo response were TCR beta clonotypes that were CMV-specific and HLA-C-restricted. Using cumulative public TCR beta family frequency, the authors identified those who carried CMV together with the relevant HLA.

Each CDR3 protein gets one entry after TCRdb re-called the reads with MiXCR. The profile shows around 490,000 distinct CDR3 sequences, around 27% of them singletons. Germline values: CDR1 SNHLY, CDR2 FYNNEI. The CDR3 consists of 12 residues. Trimming left V 7 bases short and J 8 bases short, with 14 bases between. The sample comprised PBMCs. This TCR was sampled from a human donor in good health (CMV status not recorded). Some clones in this sample may be carry-over from other donors' samples. The genes are TRBV2 and TRBJ1-2; the D is unclear. This CDR3 reads CASTAISDGYTF. The CDR3 nucleotides are TGTGCCAGCACCGCAATCTCGGACGGCTACACCTTC.